This entry lists 6 T cell receptor beta chains sequenced from one sample in a study of T cell responses to AZD1222 COVID-19 vaccine. The assay was immunoSEQ multiplex PCR, and TCRdb's table has in-frame clones only and misses some. Found here are over 150,000 clones, about nine tenths of them singletons; the top ten hold 3.4%. The sequences come from peripheral blood, collected 28 days after the second AZD1222 dose. The receptors shown here come from an adult who received the AZD1222 COVID-19 vaccine.

The chain combines TRBV5-1 with TRBJ2-1; 11 nucleotides match TRBD2. The V and J ends lost 0 bases and 10 bases, in that order; junction bases with no gene match: 6. CDR3 length: 15 amino acids. Looked up from germline, CDR1 is SGHRS and CDR2 is YFSETQ. The CDR3 here is CASSLAASGRNEQFF. DNA for the CDR3: TGCGCCAGCAGCTTGGCGGCTAGCGGGAGGAACGAGCAGTTCTTC.

V gene TRBV6-6 combines with J gene TRBJ2-3; perhaps TRBD2 as D (7 bases). CDR1 is MNHNY, CDR2 SVGAGI, per germline (reference sequence). This CDR3 region has 16 residues. With 1 base removed from V and 0 bases from J, the gap between germline ends came to 11 bases. CDR3 DNA: TGTGCCAGCAGTTACTACTCGGGGGGCAGCACAGATACGCAGTATTTT. It is translated as CASSYYSGGSTDTQYF.

The rearrangement uses TRBV6-6 and TRBJ1-1; a weak D match, TRBD1 (5 bases). The germline CDR1 and CDR2 sequences are MNHNY and SVGAGI (reference sequence). Trimming took off 7 bases at V and 3 bases at J, with 15 bases between the two ends. CDR3 length equals 14 residues. CDR3 protein: CASKGAVRDTEAFF. The DNA for the CDR3 is TGTGCCAGCAAAGGGGCGGTACGTGACACTGAAGCTTTCTTT.

The chain couples TRBV9 to TRBJ1-4; D perhaps matches TRBD1 (5 bases). V was shortened by 3 bases and J by 8 bases, with 14 bases between the two germline ends. Germline CDR1 SGDLS, CDR2 YYNGEE. The CDR3 spans 14 residues. Here the CDR3 reads CASSEGKGLEKLFF. CDR3 bases: TGTGCCAGCAGCGAGGGGAAAGGATTGGAAAAACTGTTTTTT.

The chain uses TRBV7-3 and TRBJ2-7, with 9 bases identical to TRBD2. The CDR3 totals 17 residues. Trimming at V came to 7 bases and at J to 0 bases, leaving 13 bases not matched to a gene. Per germline, CDR1 SGHTA and CDR2 FQGTGA. CDR3 loop: CASNPGLAPVLSYEQYF. The DNA of the CDR3 is TGTGCCAGCAACCCGGGACTAGCACCCGTCCTCTCCTACGAGCAGTACTTC.

The gene calls are TRBV19 and TRBJ1-1; TRBD1 aligns across 10 bases. Germline CDR1 is LNHDA and CDR2 is SQIVND (reference sequence). The junction had 3 bases not matched to a gene; V was cut back by 6 bases and J by 5 bases. The CDR3 extends over 13 amino acids. The CDR3 loop is CASRRDRGTEAFF. Written as DNA, the CDR3 is TGTGCCAGTAGGCGGGACAGGGGAACTGAAGCTTTCTTT. The full variable domain, with the rest looked up from reference TRBV19 and TRBJ1-1, is DGGITQSPKYLFRKEGQNVTLSCEQNLNHDAMYWYRQDPGQGLRLIYYSQIVNDFQKGDIAEGYSVSREKKESFPLTVTSAQKNPTAFYLCASRRDRGTEAFFGQGTRLTVV.